The TCR beta chain described here comes from a study of PD-1 blockade in mismatch repair-deficient tumors. General study results and limits: Rapid post-treatment expansion, then contraction, generally preceding radiologic response, marked tumor-resident clones.

Libraries were prepared by immunoSEQ multiplex PCR; TCRdb keeps only in-frame clonotypes and omits some of them. The data show approximately 79,000 clones, roughly 80% seen once. With regard to this clone: Its antigen is unidentified.

Germline V CDR1 and CDR2: MNHNS, SASEGT. This CDR3 is built from 15 residues. The ends were cut back, 3 bases at V and 4 bases at J, with 13 bases in the middle. Specimen: peripheral blood, collected 44 weeks after starting pembrolizumab. The source is an adult with mismatch repair-deficient cancer. The chain combines TRBV6-1 with TRBJ2-1, with D unresolved. The CDR3, as DNA: TGTGCCAGCAGTGATAGGCGGAGTAGGTACAATGAGCAGTTCTTC. It codes for CASSDRRSRYNEQFF.